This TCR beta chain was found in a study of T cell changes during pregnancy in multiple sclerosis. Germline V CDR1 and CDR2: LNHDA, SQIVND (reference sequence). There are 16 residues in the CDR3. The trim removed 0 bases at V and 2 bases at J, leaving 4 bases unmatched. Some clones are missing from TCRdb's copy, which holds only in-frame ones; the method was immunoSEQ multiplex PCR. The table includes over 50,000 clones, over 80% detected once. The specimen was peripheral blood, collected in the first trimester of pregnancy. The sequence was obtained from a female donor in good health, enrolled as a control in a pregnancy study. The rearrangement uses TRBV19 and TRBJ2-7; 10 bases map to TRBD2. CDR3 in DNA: TGTGCCAGTAGTATAGACGGTAGCGGGGGGACCTACGAGCAGTACTTC. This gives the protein CASSIDGSGGTYEQYF.